The clone carrying this TCR delta chain was seen at least ten times. What it recognizes is unknown. The junction does not match germline at one end; this may be a read error. Vgamma9/Vdelta2+ and Vdelta2-negative gammadelta T cells were flow-sorted from PBMC for bulk sequencing. This specimen belongs to a study of γδ T cells in repeated Plasmodium falciparum infection. General study results and limits: Malian donors came from one small rural village, predominantly one ethnic group.

TCRdb repeated clone calling on the multiplex PCR reads with CATT. Of about 48,000 delta-chain clones in the sample, 1.5% to 2% were seen once. CDR3 size: 21 residues. Per the germline V gene, CDR1 is TSWWSYY and CDR2 is QGS. The chain employs TRDV1 and TRDJ3; 9 bases are shared with TRDD3. The TCR comes from a pool of human donors (malaria-infected and uninfected, not separated). The specimen was gamma-delta T cells from blood. The CDR3 DNA sequence: TGTGCTCTTGGGGATGCCCTGGGGATACGGATAAGCTCCTGGGACACCCGACAGATATTTTTC. As protein: CALGDALGIRISSWDTRQIFF.